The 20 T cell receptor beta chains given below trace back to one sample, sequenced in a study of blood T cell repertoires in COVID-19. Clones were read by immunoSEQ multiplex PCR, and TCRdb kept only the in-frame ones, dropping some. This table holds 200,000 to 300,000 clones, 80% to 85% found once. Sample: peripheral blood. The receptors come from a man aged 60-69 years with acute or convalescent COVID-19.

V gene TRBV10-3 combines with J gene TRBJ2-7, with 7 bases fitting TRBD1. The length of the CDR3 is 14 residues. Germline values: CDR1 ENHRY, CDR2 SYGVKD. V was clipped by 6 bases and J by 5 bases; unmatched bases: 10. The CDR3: CAIRAGTEGDEQYF. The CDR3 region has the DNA TGTGCCATCAGGGCCGGGACAGAGGGGGACGAGCAGTACTTC.

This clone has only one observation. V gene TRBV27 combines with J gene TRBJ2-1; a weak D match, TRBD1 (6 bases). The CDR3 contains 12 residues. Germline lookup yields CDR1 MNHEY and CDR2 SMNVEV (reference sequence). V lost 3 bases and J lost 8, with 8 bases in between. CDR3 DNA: TGTGCCAGCAGTTTTTCAGGGGATGAGCAGTTCTTC. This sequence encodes CASSFSGDEQFF.

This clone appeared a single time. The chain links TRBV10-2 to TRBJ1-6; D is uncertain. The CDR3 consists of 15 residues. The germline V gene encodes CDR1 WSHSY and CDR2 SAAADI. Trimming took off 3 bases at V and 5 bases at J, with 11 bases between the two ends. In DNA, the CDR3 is TGCGCCAGCAGTGAACAGCCACTCCATAATTCACCCCTCCACTTT. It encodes CASSEQPLHNSPLHF.

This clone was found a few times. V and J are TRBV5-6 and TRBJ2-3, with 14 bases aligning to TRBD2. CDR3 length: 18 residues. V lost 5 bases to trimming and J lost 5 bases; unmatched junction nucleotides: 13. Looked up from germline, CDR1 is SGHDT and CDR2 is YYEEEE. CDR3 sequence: CASRPGGLAGDWEDTQYF. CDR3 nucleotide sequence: TGTGCCAGCAGACCCGGGGGACTAGCGGGAGATTGGGAAGATACGCAGTATTTT.

Here the CDR3 reads CASSPQGGFSPLHF. The CDR3 DNA reads TGTGCCAGCAGCCCCCAGGGAGGATTTTCACCCCTCCACTTT. The rearrangement uses TRBV7-2 and TRBJ1-6; D may be TRBD1 (5 bases). Germline V CDR1 and CDR2: SGHTA, FQGNSA. The CDR3 sequence is 14 residues long. Trimming took 5 bases from V and 9 from J, leaving 14 bases between them.

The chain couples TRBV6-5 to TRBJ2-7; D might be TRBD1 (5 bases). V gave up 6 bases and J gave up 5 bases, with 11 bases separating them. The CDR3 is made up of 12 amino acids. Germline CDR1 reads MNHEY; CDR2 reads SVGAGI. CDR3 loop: CASSSSGNEQYF. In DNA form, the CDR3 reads TGTGCCAGCAGCTCCTCAGGGAACGAGCAGTACTTC.

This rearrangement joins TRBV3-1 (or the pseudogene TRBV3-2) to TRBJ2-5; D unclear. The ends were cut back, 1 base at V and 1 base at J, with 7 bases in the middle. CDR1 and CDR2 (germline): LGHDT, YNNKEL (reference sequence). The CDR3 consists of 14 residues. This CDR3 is CASSQGDSQETQYF. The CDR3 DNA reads TGTGCCAGCAGCCAAGGTGACTCCCAAGAGACCCAGTACTTC.

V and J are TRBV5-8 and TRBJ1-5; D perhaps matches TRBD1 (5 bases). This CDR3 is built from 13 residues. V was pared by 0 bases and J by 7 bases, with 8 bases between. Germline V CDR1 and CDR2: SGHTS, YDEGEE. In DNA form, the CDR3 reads TGTGCCAGCAGCTTGGTGACAGACCAGCCCCAGCATTTT. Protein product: CASSLVTDQPQHF.

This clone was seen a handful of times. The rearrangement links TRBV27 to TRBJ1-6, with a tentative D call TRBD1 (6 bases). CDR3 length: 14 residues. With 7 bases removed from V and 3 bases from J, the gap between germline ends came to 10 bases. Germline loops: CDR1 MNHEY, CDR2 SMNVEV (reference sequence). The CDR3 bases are TGTGCCAGCACCTCGACAGGCTATAATTCACCCCTCCACTTT. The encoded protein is CASTSTGYNSPLHF.

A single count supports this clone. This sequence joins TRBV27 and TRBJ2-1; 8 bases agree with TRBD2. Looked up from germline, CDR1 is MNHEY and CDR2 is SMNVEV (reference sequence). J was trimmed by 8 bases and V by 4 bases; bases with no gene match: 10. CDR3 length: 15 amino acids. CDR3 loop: CASSSESGREDEQFF. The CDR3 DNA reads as TGTGCCAGCAGTTCTGAAAGCGGGAGAGAAGATGAGCAGTTCTTC.

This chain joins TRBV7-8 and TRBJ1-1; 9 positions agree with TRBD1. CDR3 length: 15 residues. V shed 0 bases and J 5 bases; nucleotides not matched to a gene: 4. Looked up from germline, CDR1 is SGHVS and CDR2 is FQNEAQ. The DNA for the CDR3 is TGTGCCAGCAGCTTAGCGGGACAGGGAACAACTGAAGCTTTCTTT. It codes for CASSLAGQGTTEAFF.

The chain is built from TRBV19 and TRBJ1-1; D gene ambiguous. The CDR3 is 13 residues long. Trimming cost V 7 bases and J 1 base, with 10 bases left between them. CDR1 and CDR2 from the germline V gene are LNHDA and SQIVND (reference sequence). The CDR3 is CASTWTPNTEAFF. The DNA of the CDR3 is TGTGCCAGTACATGGACTCCGAACACTGAAGCTTTCTTT.

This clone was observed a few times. The DNA for the CDR3 is TGCGCCAGCAGCCAAGAACTAGCGGGAGGGCACGAGCAGTACTTC. It codes for CASSQELAGGHEQYF. The chain is built from TRBV4-3 and TRBJ2-7; 13 bases fit TRBD2. CDR3 size: 15 residues. V shed 0 bases, J shed 5 bases, and the junction held 1 base outside the gene matches. The V gene's germline CDR1 is LGHNA and CDR2 YSLEER.

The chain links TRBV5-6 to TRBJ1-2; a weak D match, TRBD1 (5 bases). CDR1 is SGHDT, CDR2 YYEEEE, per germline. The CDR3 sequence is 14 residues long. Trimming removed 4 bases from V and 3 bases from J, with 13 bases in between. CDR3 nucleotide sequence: TGTGCCAGCAGCCCCGATAGGGGCGACTATGGCTACACCTTC. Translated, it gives CASSPDRGDYGYTF. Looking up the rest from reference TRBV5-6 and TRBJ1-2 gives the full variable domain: DAGVTQSPTHLIKTRGQQVTLRCSPKSGHDTVSWYQQALGQGPQFIFQYYEEEERQRGNFPDRFSGHQFPNYSSELNVNALLLGDSALYLCASSPDRGDYGYTFGSGTRLTVV.

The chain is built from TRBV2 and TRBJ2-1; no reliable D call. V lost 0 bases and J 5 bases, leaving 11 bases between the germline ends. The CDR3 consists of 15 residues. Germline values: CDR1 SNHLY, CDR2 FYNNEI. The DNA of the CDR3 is TGTGCCAGCAGTGAAGCTCGCTCGCACAACAATGAGCAGTTCTTC. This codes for CASSEARSHNNEQFF. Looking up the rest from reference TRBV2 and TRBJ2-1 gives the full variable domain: EPEVTQTPSHQVTQMGQEVILRCVPISNHLYFYWYRQILGQKVEFLVSFYNNEISEKSEIFDDQFSVERPDGSNFTLKIRSTKLEDSAMYFCASSEARSHNNEQFFGPGTRLTVL.

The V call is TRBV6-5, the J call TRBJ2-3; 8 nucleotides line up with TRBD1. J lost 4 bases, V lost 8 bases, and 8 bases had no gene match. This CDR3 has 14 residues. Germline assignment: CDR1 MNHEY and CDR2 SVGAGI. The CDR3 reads CASGGQAGPDTQYF. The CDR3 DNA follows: TGTGCCAGCGGGGGACAGGCGGGGCCAGATACGCAGTATTTT.

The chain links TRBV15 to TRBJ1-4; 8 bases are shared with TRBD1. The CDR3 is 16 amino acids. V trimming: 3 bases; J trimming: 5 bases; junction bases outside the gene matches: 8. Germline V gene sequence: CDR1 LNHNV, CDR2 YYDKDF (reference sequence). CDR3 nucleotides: TGTGCCACCAGCAGCTCCTACAGGGGGGGCAATGAAAAACTGTTTTTT. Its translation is CATSSSYRGGNEKLFF.

The CDR3 nucleotides read TGTGCCAGCTCGATGGGACAGTACAATGAGCAGTTCTTC. Translated, it gives CASSMGQYNEQFF. The rearrangement uses TRBV18 and TRBJ2-1; 7 nucleotides match TRBD1. Trimming cost V 6 bases and J 4 bases; bases outside gene matches: 3. This CDR3 spans 13 amino acids. The germline CDR1 and CDR2 sequences are KGHSH and LQKENI.

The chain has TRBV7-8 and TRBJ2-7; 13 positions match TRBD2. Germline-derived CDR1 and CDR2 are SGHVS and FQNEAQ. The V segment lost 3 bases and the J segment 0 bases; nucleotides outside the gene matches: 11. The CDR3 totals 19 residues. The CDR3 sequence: CASSFRATSGRPASYEQYF. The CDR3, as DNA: TGTGCCAGCAGCTTTAGAGCGACTAGCGGGAGGCCTGCCTCCTACGAGCAGTACTTC.

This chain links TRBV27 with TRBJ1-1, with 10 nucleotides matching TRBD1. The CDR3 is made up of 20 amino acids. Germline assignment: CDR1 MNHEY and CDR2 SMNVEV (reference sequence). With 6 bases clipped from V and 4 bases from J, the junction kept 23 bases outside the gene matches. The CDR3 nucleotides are TGTGCCAGCAGATCCCCACGGGGACAGGGGCAGCTTGGTTTGGGCACTGAAGCTTTCTTT. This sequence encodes CASRSPRGQGQLGLGTEAFF.